The source of this T cell receptor (beta chain) is a study of blood T cell repertoires in COVID-19. The table came from immunoSEQ multiplex PCR; TCRdb's copy has only in-frame clones and leaves some out. The repertoire holds about 67,000 clones, with over 70% as singletons. After removal of 5 bases from V and 4 bases from J, the junction contained 10 bases not matched to a gene. The CDR3 is 16 residues long. Germline V lookup: CDR1 SGHVS, CDR2 FNYEAQ. This chain uses TRBV7-6 with TRBJ2-2; 7 nucleotides match TRBD2. Sequencing was done on a sample of peripheral blood. The receptor comes from a man aged 50-59 years with active COVID-19. CDR3 residues: CASSPTGGTTTGELFF. CDR3 sequence (DNA): TGTGCCAGCAGCCCAACCGGTGGGACTACCACCGGGGAGCTGTTTTTT.